The sample holds many counts of the clone carrying this T cell receptor beta chain. This CDR3 is built from 13 residues. Trimming removed 5 bases from V and 4 bases from J, with 11 bases in between. This entry is derived from a study of low-dose radiotherapy and immunotherapy resistance in tumors. Study overall: A dose of 1 Gy per fraction every two weeks went to Cohort 2, totaling 13 Gy over 26 weeks.

Primers used for first-strand cDNA, a TRAV- and TRBV-specific set, covered both alpha and beta chains. A roughly 21-cycle PCR with a constant-region primer and V-primer adapter amplified TCRs. TCRdb passed the reads through MiXCR, listing each CDR3 protein once. The sample consists of almost 40,000 distinct CDR3 sequences, around a third of them appearing once. Stated time point: before trial treatment. Administered to the donors were nivolumab, ipilimumab, aspirin, low-dose cyclophosphamide and low-dose radiotherapy. Each patient who was eligible had an advanced solid tumor with no tumor-infiltrating lymphocytes.

The specimen was PBMCs, collected before treatment. The chain employs TRBV12-3 or TRBV12-4 and TRBJ1-2; D perhaps matches TRBD1 (5 bases). The clonotype originates from a male donor with gallbladder cancer. In DNA form, the CDR3 reads TGTGCCAGCAGTCCCCAGGGTGGCTATGGCTACACCTTC. Residues: CASSPQGGYGYTF.